This TCR beta chain derives from a study of cytomegalovirus exposure and HLA in healthy donors. Researchers ran the PCR with 60 Vbeta and 13 Jbeta primers. Sequencing used immunoSEQ multiplex PCR; TCRdb keeps in-frame clones, though not all of them. This table has roughly 110,000 clones, 65% to 80% appearing once. Regarding this clone: Its target is unknown. Other nucleotide sequences in the sample specify the same CDR3.

Findings and caveats of the study: Equally common other TCR beta chains were less clonally expanded than HLA-associated ones, a later analysis found. More than 150 TCR beta chains were listed as cytomegalovirus-associated. For most TCR beta V segments, an earlier analysis put the productive rate at about 90% or about 30% of the time.

The source is a woman in her forties or fifties in good health and CMV-seropositive. Material: PBMCs.

The CDR3 region is CASSIGRQGRQPQHF. The CDR3 nucleotides are TGTGCCAGTAGTATAGGGAGACAGGGGAGGCAGCCCCAGCATTTT. V and J are TRBV19 and TRBJ1-5, with TRBD1 matching over 8 bases. Germline-derived CDR1 and CDR2 are LNHDA and SQIVND (reference sequence). The length of the CDR3 is 15 residues. After removal of 1 base from V and 7 bases from J, the junction contained 6 bases not matched to a gene.